The rows below give T cell receptor beta chains drawn from one sample of a study of blood T cell repertoires in COVID-19. The table came from immunoSEQ multiplex PCR; TCRdb's copy has only in-frame clones and leaves some out. The sample lists about 320,000 clones, roughly 86% occurring once. Source material: peripheral blood. The receptors were sampled from a woman between 45 and 60 years old with acute or convalescent COVID-19. The CDR3 runs from the conserved cysteine through the conserved F or W. Each record gives: D gene, J gene, V gene, clone size, CDR3 protein, CDR3 DNA. D genes are given only for firm matches. Only part of the rows carry a size: once, few, many, or a class if the clone is expanded.

D gene: TRBD1
J gene: TRBJ2-3
V gene: TRBV9
clone size: few
CDR3 protein: CASSLGQGEIDTQYF
CDR3 DNA: TGTGCCAGCAGCCTAGGACAGGGTGAGATAGATACGCAGTATTTT

D gene: TRBD2
J gene: TRBJ2-1
V gene: TRBV30
clone size: -
CDR3 protein: CAWSALAGLSEQFF
CDR3 DNA: TGTGCCTGGAGTGCACTAGCGGGCTTGAGTGAGCAGTTCTTC

D gene: -
J gene: TRBJ2-5
V gene: TRBV1
clone size: -
CDR3 protein: CTSSQGTSGFQETQYF
CDR3 DNA: TGCACCAGCAGCCAGGGGACTAGCGGATTCCAAGAGACCCAGTACTTC

D gene: -
J gene: TRBJ1-2
V gene: TRBV29-1
clone size: -
CDR3 protein: CSVEDLRIYGYTF
CDR3 DNA: TGCAGCGTTGAAGATCTGAGGATCTATGGCTACACCTTC

D gene: TRBD1
J gene: TRBJ1-3
V gene: TRBV9
clone size: -
CDR3 protein: CASSVASGTGVSGNTIYF
CDR3 DNA: TGTGCCAGCAGCGTAGCTTCTGGGACAGGAGTCTCTGGAAACACCATATATTTT

D gene: -
J gene: TRBJ2-5
V gene: TRBV3-1/TRBV3-2
clone size: -
CDR3 protein: CASSQVTTGIQETQYF
CDR3 DNA: TGTGCCAGCAGCCAAGTCACTACAGGGATCCAAGAGACCCAGTACTTC

D gene: TRBD1
J gene: TRBJ1-2
V gene: TRBV28
clone size: -
CDR3 protein: CASSTPGTGYGYTF
CDR3 DNA: TGTGCCAGCAGCACCCCAGGGACAGGGTATGGCTACACCTTC

D gene: -
J gene: TRBJ2-3
V gene: TRBV6-6
clone size: -
CDR3 protein: CASSYPDTSTDTQYF
CDR3 DNA: TGTGCCAGCAGTTACCCCGACACTAGCACAGATACGCAGTATTTT

D gene: -
J gene: TRBJ1-4
V gene: TRBV21-1
clone size: -
CDR3 protein: CAIRRDSYILFF
CDR3 DNA: TGTGCCATCCGGCGGGACAGCTATATACTGTTTTTT

D gene: -
J gene: TRBJ1-1
V gene: TRBV7-3
clone size: -
CDR3 protein: CASRQQGNTEAFF
CDR3 DNA: TGTGCCAGCAGACAACAGGGTAACACTGAAGCTTTCTTT

D gene: TRBD1
J gene: TRBJ2-3
V gene: TRBV6-1
clone size: -
CDR3 protein: CASSEGQDRVQYF
CDR3 DNA: TGTGCCAGCAGTGAAGGGCAGGACAGGGTACAGTATTTT

D gene: -
J gene: TRBJ1-2
V gene: TRBV5-6
clone size: -
CDR3 protein: CASSWGPGENYGYTF
CDR3 DNA: TGTGCCAGCAGCTGGGGGCCAGGGGAAAACTATGGCTACACCTTC

D gene: -
J gene: TRBJ1-2
V gene: TRBV5-1
clone size: -
CDR3 protein: CASSLGGNGYTF
CDR3 DNA: TGCGCCAGCAGCTTGGGAGGGAATGGCTACACCTTC

D gene: TRBD1
J gene: TRBJ2-2
V gene: TRBV19
clone size: -
CDR3 protein: CASSRQGVYTGELFF
CDR3 DNA: TGTGCCAGTAGCAGACAGGGAGTTTACACCGGGGAGCTGTTTTTT

D gene: TRBD1
J gene: TRBJ1-2
V gene: TRBV5-6
clone size: once
CDR3 protein: CASSFRDRGSYGYTF
CDR3 DNA: TGTGCCAGCAGCTTCCGGGACAGGGGATCCTATGGCTACACCTTC

D gene: -
J gene: TRBJ2-3
V gene: TRBV6-2/TRBV6-3
clone size: -
CDR3 protein: CASSPAWSLRTDTQYF
CDR3 DNA: TGTGCCAGCAGTCCCGCGTGGAGCCTCCGCACAGATACGCAGTATTTT

D gene: -
J gene: TRBJ2-7
V gene: TRBV9
clone size: -
CDR3 protein: CASSVDAGYEQYF
CDR3 DNA: TGTGCCAGCAGCGTAGATGCAGGTTACGAGCAGTACTTC

D gene: TRBD2
J gene: TRBJ2-1
V gene: TRBV4-1
clone size: -
CDR3 protein: CASSQGWAGGPIYNEQFF
CDR3 DNA: TGCGCCAGCAGCCAAGGATGGGCGGGAGGGCCGATTTACAATGAGCAGTTCTTC

D gene: TRBD2
J gene: TRBJ2-5
V gene: TRBV5-6
clone size: many
CDR3 protein: CASSRRLAGGPLKTQYF
CDR3 DNA: TGTGCCAGCAGTAGACGACTAGCGGGAGGGCCGTTGAAGACCCAGTACTTC

D gene: -
J gene: TRBJ1-1
V gene: TRBV11-2
clone size: -
CDR3 protein: CASSVRGEAFF
CDR3 DNA: TGTGCCAGCAGCGTCCGAGGGGAAGCTTTCTTT

D gene: -
J gene: TRBJ2-5
V gene: TRBV28
clone size: -
CDR3 protein: CASSFPGMQETQYF
CDR3 DNA: TGTGCCAGCAGTTTCCCAGGGATGCAAGAGACCCAGTACTTC

D gene: -
J gene: TRBJ2-7
V gene: TRBV19
clone size: -
CDR3 protein: CASSNQGINEQYF
CDR3 DNA: TGTGCCAGTAGTAATCAGGGAATTAACGAGCAGTACTTC

D gene: TRBD1
J gene: TRBJ2-5
V gene: TRBV11-3
clone size: -
CDR3 protein: CASSSQGEGETQYF
CDR3 DNA: TGTGCCAGCAGCTCCCAGGGGGAAGGAGAGACCCAGTACTTC

D gene: -
J gene: TRBJ1-3
V gene: TRBV28
clone size: -
CDR3 protein: CASSPGTFSGNTIYF
CDR3 DNA: TGTGCCAGCAGTCCAGGGACTTTCTCTGGAAACACCATATATTTT

D gene: -
J gene: TRBJ2-6
V gene: TRBV28
clone size: -
CDR3 protein: CASSLISSGANVLTF
CDR3 DNA: TGTGCCAGCAGTTTAATCAGTTCTGGGGCCAACGTCCTGACTTTC

D gene: -
J gene: TRBJ1-1
V gene: TRBV30
clone size: once
CDR3 protein: CASPRGDTEAFF
CDR3 DNA: TGTGCCTCCCCGCGGGGTGACACTGAAGCTTTCTTT

D gene: TRBD2
J gene: TRBJ2-3
V gene: TRBV7-2
clone size: -
CDR3 protein: CASSLRTSGRGGTQYF
CDR3 DNA: TGTGCCAGCAGCTTAAGAACTAGCGGGAGGGGAGGTACGCAGTATTTT

D gene: TRBD1
J gene: TRBJ2-7
V gene: TRBV7-3
clone size: -
CDR3 protein: CASGFRDRGDEQYF
CDR3 DNA: TGTGCCAGCGGATTCAGGGACAGGGGTGACGAGCAGTACTTC

D gene: TRBD2
J gene: TRBJ2-1
V gene: TRBV5-6
clone size: -
CDR3 protein: CASSFPTSGSRNEQFF
CDR3 DNA: TGTGCCAGCAGCTTTCCGACTAGCGGGAGCCGGAATGAGCAGTTCTTC

D gene: TRBD1
J gene: TRBJ2-2
V gene: TRBV6-5
clone size: once
CDR3 protein: CASRVQGATGELFF
CDR3 DNA: TGTGCCAGCAGGGTACAGGGGGCAACCGGGGAGCTGTTTTTT

D gene: TRBD1
J gene: TRBJ1-1
V gene: TRBV2
clone size: many
CDR3 protein: CASGRTGLGEAFF
CDR3 DNA: TGTGCCAGCGGGAGGACAGGGCTTGGTGAAGCTTTCTTT

D gene: -
J gene: TRBJ1-1
V gene: TRBV27
clone size: few
CDR3 protein: CASREGFYTEAFF
CDR3 DNA: TGTGCCAGCAGGGAGGGCTTTTACACTGAAGCTTTCTTT

D gene: TRBD2
J gene: TRBJ2-7
V gene: TRBV9
clone size: -
CDR3 protein: CASSVGLAGNYEQYF
CDR3 DNA: TGTGCCAGCAGCGTAGGGCTAGCGGGGAACTACGAGCAGTACTTC

D gene: -
J gene: TRBJ1-6
V gene: TRBV3-1/TRBV3-2
clone size: once
CDR3 protein: CASSPTGLNSPLHF
CDR3 DNA: TGTGCCAGCAGCCCGACAGGTCTCAATTCACCCCTCCACTTT

D gene: -
J gene: TRBJ2-3
V gene: TRBV5-4
clone size: -
CDR3 protein: CASSFTGGTDTQYF
CDR3 DNA: TGTGCCAGCAGCTTTACGGGGGGCACAGATACGCAGTATTTT

D gene: TRBD2
J gene: TRBJ2-1
V gene: TRBV7-2
clone size: -
CDR3 protein: CASSPVGTSGSYNEQFF
CDR3 DNA: TGTGCCAGCAGCCCCGTTGGGACTAGCGGGAGTTACAATGAGCAGTTCTTC

D gene: -
J gene: TRBJ2-3
V gene: TRBV6-5
clone size: -
CDR3 protein: CASSYLRDTDTQYF
CDR3 DNA: TGTGCCAGCAGTTACCTACGTGACACAGATACGCAGTATTTT

D gene: -
J gene: TRBJ2-3
V gene: TRBV30
clone size: -
CDR3 protein: CASQTSLPDTQYF
CDR3 DNA: TGTGCCTCCCAGACTAGTTTGCCAGATACGCAGTATTTT

D gene: TRBD1
J gene: TRBJ1-2
V gene: TRBV29-1
clone size: -
CDR3 protein: CSVERQGALDYGYTF
CDR3 DNA: TGCAGCGTTGAGAGACAGGGGGCGCTGGACTATGGCTACACCTTC

D gene: TRBD1
J gene: TRBJ2-1
V gene: TRBV2
clone size: -
CDR3 protein: CASRERQGGNEQFF
CDR3 DNA: TGTGCCAGCAGGGAGAGACAGGGTGGGAATGAGCAGTTCTTC

D gene: -
J gene: TRBJ1-2
V gene: TRBV12-3/TRBV12-4
clone size: -
CDR3 protein: CASSFLLYGYTF
CDR3 DNA: TGTGCCAGCAGTTTCCTTCTCTATGGCTACACCTTC

D gene: TRBD1
J gene: TRBJ2-7
V gene: TRBV11-2
clone size: many
CDR3 protein: CASSSQITGVEQYF
CDR3 DNA: TGTGCCAGCAGCTCCCAAATTACAGGGGTCGAGCAGTACTTC

D gene: TRBD1
J gene: TRBJ1-1
V gene: TRBV28
clone size: -
CDR3 protein: CASSRTGRDTEAFF
CDR3 DNA: TGTGCCAGCAGTCGGACAGGGAGGGACACTGAAGCTTTCTTT

D gene: -
J gene: TRBJ2-2
V gene: TRBV28
clone size: -
CDR3 protein: CASSLSSGGLTGELFF
CDR3 DNA: TGTGCCAGCAGTTTATCCTCAGGAGGCTTGACCGGGGAGCTGTTTTTT

D gene: -
J gene: TRBJ2-7
V gene: TRBV6-6
clone size: -
CDR3 protein: CASSYSLRDNSYEQYF
CDR3 DNA: TGTGCCAGCAGTTACTCCCTCCGGGACAACTCCTACGAGCAGTACTTC

D gene: TRBD1
J gene: TRBJ1-6
V gene: TRBV11-3
clone size: -
CDR3 protein: CASSLDSRGGDRGHSPLHF
CDR3 DNA: TGTGCCAGCAGCTTAGATTCCCGAGGGGGGGACAGGGGCCATTCACCCCTCCACTTT